Included here is one TCR beta chain sequence, with context. Its specificity is unknown. This sample is part of a study of T cells after yellow fever vaccination. This CDR3 has 15 residues. Trimming left V 1 base short and J 6 bases short, with 14 bases between. Looked up from germline, CDR1 is LGHNA and CDR2 is YSLEER. Study-level findings and limits: Boosting was followed by the reappearance of most primary-vaccination clones (just under 97% CD4, around 90% CD8). The appearance of a small share of clonotypes in both CD4 and CD8 compartments was observed.

TCRdb reprocessed the 5' RACE reads with MiXCR, giving one entry per CDR3 protein. Among some 290,000 distinct CDR3 sequences listed, over 8.5% were seen once. The specimen comprised CD4+ T cells sorted from PBMCs, sampled 45 days after the yellow fever booster vaccination. The genes are TRBV4-3 and TRBJ2-3; D uncertain. The sequence was obtained from a man between 18 and 29 years old who received the YFV17D yellow fever vaccine. CDR3 region: CASSQGVGLGDTQYF. CDR3 DNA: TGCGCCAGCAGCCAAGGGGTCGGGCTGGGTGATACGCAGTATTTT.